This T cell receptor beta chain was observed in a study of cytomegalovirus exposure and HLA in healthy donors. A few counts support this clone. The antigen remains undetermined. Notes on the study in general: A link between a missense DCLRE1C variant and TCR beta V- and J-gene trimming emerged from a later analysis. Diagnosis of cytomegalovirus status made by the classifier reportedly showed high specificity and sensitivity.

Vbeta (60) and Jbeta (13) primers were used in the PCR. Here immunoSEQ multiplex PCR was the method, and the copy in TCRdb shows in-frame clones only, minus some. The sample has some 120,000 clones; roughly 69% are singletons. It was healthy bone marrow donors who served as donors. The CDR3 is 14 amino acids. The germline V gene encodes CDR1 SEHNR and CDR2 FQNEAQ (reference sequence). Trimming stripped 0 bases from V and 6 bases from J, with 11 bases between. The chain is built from TRBV7-9 and TRBJ1-2; no firm D call. The TCR comes from a woman between 35 and 50 years old in good health and CMV-seropositive. Material: PBMCs. In nucleotides, the CDR3 is TGTGCCAGCAGCTTAGCCCTTGGGCAGGATGGCTACACCTTC. This translates into CASSLALGQDGYTF.